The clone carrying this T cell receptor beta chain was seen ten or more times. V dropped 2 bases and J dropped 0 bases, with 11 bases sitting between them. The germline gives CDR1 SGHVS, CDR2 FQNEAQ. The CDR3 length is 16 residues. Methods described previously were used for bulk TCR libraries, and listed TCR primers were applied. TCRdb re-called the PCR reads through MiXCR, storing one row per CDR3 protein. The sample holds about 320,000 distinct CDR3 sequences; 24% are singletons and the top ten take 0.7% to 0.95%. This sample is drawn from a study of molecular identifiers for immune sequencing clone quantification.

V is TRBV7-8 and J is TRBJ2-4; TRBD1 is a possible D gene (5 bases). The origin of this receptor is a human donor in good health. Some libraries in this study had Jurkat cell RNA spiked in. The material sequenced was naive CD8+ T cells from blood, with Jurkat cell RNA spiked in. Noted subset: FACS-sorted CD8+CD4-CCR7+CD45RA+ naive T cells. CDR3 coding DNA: TGTGCCAGCAGCTTACAGGGAATTGGAGCCAAAAACATTCAGTACTTC. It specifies CASSLQGIGAKNIQYF.